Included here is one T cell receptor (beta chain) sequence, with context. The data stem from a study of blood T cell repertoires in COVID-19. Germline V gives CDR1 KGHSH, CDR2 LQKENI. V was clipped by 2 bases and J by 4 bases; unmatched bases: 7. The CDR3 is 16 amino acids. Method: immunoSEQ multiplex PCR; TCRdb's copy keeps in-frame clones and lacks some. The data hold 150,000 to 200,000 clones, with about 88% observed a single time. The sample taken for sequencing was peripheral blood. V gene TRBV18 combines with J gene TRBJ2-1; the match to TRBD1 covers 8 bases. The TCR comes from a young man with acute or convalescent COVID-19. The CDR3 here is CASSPRTGTVYNEQFF. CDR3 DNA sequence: TGTGCCAGCTCACCAAGGACAGGGACGGTTTACAATGAGCAGTTCTTC. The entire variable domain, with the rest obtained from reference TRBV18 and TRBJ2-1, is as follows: NAGVMQNPRHLVRRRGQEARLRCSPMKGHSHVYWYRQLPEEGLKFMVYLQKENIIDESGMPKERFSAEFPKEGPSILRIQQVVRGDSAAYFCASSPRTGTVYNEQFFGPGTRLTVL.